A selection of T cell receptor beta chains follows, all from one sample in a study of cytomegalovirus exposure and HLA in healthy donors. TCRdb's table, derived via immunoSEQ multiplex PCR, lists solely in-frame clones and lacks some. This sample has roughly 150,000 clones; roughly 80% occur once, and the top ten carry 1.5% to 2%. The sequenced material came from PBMCs. These receptors came from a woman aged 40 to 50 in good health and CMV-seronegative. CDR3s leave out the opening cysteine and the closing phenylalanine or tryptophan. Clone size is not always given. Where it is, it says once, few, many or a class for expanded clones.

v_gene	j_gene	abundance	CDR3aa
TRBV6-5	TRBJ1-6	.	ASTLRRQYNSPLH
TRBV7-6	TRBJ2-7	.	ASSPDRGTRGQY
TRBV28	TRBJ2-3	.	ASSSPGLAPRVGY
TRBV6-1	TRBJ1-4	few	ASSAPWTGGNEKLF
TRBV2	TRBJ1-2	.	AGRGGANYGYT
TRBV19	TRBJ2-5	.	ASSIDTGKETQY
TRBV9	TRBJ2-3	.	ASSDLQGRDTQY
TRBV2	TRBJ1-2	.	ASRGQGVIHGYT
TRBV11-2	TRBJ1-5	.	ASSPHGQPQH
TRBV6-5	TRBJ1-4	.	ASSYFGGTDEKLF
TRBV6-6	TRBJ2-3	.	ASRDRVPDTQY
TRBV5-1	TRBJ2-3	once	ASSLEGAPDTQY
TRBV4-1	TRBJ1-1	few	ASSQNMNTEAF
TRBV5-6	TRBJ1-1	few	ASSDTGPLAF
TRBV10-3	TRBJ2-1	.	AIRNSMGLAGIHEQF
TRBV2	TRBJ2-3	.	ATAIGRADTQY
TRBV5-1	TRBJ2-2	.	ASNPTPGGGPGELF
TRBV10-1	TRBJ1-2	.	ARLTGNYGYT
TRBV6-6	TRBJ2-1	.	ASMGGRGPYNEQF
TRBV29-1	TRBJ1-2	few	SVTRTETNYGYT
TRBV5-1	TRBJ2-1	.	ASSLRGWDNEQF
TRBV7-9	TRBJ1-5	.	ASSSGVVGQPQH
TRBV5-8	TRBJ1-2	.	ASSLGASLPPGYT
TRBV6-8	TRBJ1-1	.	ARAWERSEAF
TRBV23-1	TRBJ1-3	.	ASTFVRNTIY
TRBV27	TRBJ2-3	.	ASSMDSPTDTQY
TRBV7-2	TRBJ1-5	few	ASSLVSLPQH